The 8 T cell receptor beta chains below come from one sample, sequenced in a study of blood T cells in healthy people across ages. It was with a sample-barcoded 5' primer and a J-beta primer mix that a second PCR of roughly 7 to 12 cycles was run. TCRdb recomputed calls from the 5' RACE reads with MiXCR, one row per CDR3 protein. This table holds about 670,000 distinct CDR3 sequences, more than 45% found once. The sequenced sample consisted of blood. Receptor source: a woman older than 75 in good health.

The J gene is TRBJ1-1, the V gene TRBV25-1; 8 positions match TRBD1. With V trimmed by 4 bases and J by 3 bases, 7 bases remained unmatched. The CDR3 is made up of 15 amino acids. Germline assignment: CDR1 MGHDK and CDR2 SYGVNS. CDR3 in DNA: TGTGCCAGCAGTGTCATAACAGGGGGAGACACTGAAGCTTTCTTT. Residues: CASSVITGGDTEAFF.

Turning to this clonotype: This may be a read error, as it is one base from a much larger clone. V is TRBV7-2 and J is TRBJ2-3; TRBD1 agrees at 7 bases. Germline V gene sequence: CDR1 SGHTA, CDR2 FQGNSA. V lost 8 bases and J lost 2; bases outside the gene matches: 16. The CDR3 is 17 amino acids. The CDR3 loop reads CASQGQSLSSNTDTQYF. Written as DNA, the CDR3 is TGTGCCAGCCAGGGACAGAGCTTGAGCTCTAACACAGATACGCAGTATTTT. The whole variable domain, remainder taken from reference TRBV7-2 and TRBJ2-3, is GAGVSQSPSNKVTEKGKDVELRCDPISGHTALYWYRQSLGQGLEFLIYFQGNSAPDKSGLPSDRFSAERTGGSVSTLTIQRTQQEDSAVYLCASQGQSLSSNTDTQYFGPGTRLTVL.

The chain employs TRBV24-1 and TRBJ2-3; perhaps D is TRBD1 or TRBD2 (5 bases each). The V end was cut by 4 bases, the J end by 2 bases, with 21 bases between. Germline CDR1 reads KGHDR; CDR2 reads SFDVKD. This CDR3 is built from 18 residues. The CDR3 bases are TGTGCCACCAGTGACCCTCCGGGACCAGCTCCATCCACAGATACGCAGTATTTT. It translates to CATSDPPGPAPSTDTQYF.

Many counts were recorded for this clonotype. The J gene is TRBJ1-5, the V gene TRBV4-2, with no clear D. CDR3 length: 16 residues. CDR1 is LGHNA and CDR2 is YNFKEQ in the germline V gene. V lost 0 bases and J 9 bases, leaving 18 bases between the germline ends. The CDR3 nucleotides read TGTGCCAGCAGCCAAGATAAGTCGGGCCAGCATTCGCCCCAGCATTTT. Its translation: CASSQDKSGQHSPQHF.

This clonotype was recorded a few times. DNA of the CDR3: TGCAGCGTTGGAACAGGGATCGAGGGCAATCAGCCCCAGCATTTT. It translates to CSVGTGIEGNQPQHF. The chain joins TRBV29-1 to TRBJ1-5; perhaps TRBD1 as D (6 bases). The ends were cut back, 4 bases at V and 2 bases at J, with 15 bases in the middle. Germline V lookup: CDR1 SQVTM, CDR2 ANQGSEA. The CDR3 has 15 residues.

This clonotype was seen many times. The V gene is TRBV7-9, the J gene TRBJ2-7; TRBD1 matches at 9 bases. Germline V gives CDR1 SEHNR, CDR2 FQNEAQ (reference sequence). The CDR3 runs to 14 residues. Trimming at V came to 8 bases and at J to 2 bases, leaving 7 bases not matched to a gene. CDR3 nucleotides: TGTGCCAGCCCCGAGACAGGGGGAACCTACGAGCAGTACTTC. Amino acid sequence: CASPETGGTYEQYF.

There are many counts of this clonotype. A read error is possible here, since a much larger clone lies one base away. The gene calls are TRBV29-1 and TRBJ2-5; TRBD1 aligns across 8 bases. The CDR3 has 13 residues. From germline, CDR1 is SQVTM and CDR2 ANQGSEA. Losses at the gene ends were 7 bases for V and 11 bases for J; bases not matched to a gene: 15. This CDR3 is CSANRGELSEQYF. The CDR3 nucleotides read TGCAGCGCAAACAGGGGGGAATTGAGTGAGCAGTACTTC.

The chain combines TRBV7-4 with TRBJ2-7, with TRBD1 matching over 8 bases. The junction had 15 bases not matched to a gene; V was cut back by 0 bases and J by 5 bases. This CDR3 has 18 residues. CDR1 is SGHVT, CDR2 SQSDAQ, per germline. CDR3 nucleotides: TGTGCCAGCAGCTTAGCTAGGACAGGGTATAACAAAGGCCACGAGCAGTACTTC. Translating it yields CASSLARTGYNKGHEQYF. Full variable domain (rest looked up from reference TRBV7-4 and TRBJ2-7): GAGVSQSPRYKVAKRGRDVALRCDSISGHVTLYWYRQTLGQGSEVLTYSQSDAQRDKSGRPSGRFSAERPERSVSTLKIQRTEQGDSAVYLCASSLARTGYNKGHEQYFGPGTRLTVT.